This T cell receptor beta chain is from a study of blood T cell repertoires in COVID-19. Study context: The United States, Italy and Spain were the sources of the acute and convalescent COVID-19 samples. PBMCs, B-cell-depleted T cells, or T cells were the source of the cDNA or gDNA that made up the material.

Profiled with immunoSEQ multiplex PCR; TCRdb holds only in-frame clones, not every one. The profile shows 61,000 or so clones, 65% to 80% of them singletons. Trimming took 2 bases from V and 7 from J; bases not matched to a gene: 4. Per the germline V gene, CDR1 is SEHNR and CDR2 is FQNEAQ (reference sequence). This CDR3 has 13 amino acids. This chain links TRBV7-9 with TRBJ1-2, with 7 bases that match TRBD1. The clonotype originates from a woman in her 70s with acute or convalescent COVID-19. Sequencing input: peripheral blood. The CDR3 DNA is TGTGCCAGCAGCTTAACAGGGGATGGTGGCTACACCTTC. It translates to CASSLTGDGGYTF.